These 26 T cell receptor beta chains originate from one sample sequenced in a study of T cell repertoires in cytomegalovirus infection. TCRdb used MiXCR to reprocess the reads, holding one entry per CDR3 protein. The sample carries about 130,000 distinct CDR3 sequences, more than 7% recorded once. The sequencing input was PBMCs. Receptor source: a human donor in good health (CMV status not recorded). Some clones in this sample may be carry-over from other donors' samples.

The V call is TRBV20-1, the J call TRBJ1-5; 8 bases align to TRBD1. V trimming: 5 bases; J trimming: 4 bases; junction bases outside the gene matches: 7. Looked up from germline, CDR1 is DFQATT and CDR2 is SNEGSKA (reference sequence). The CDR3 extends over 14 amino acids. The CDR3 nucleotides are TGCAGTGCTTCGGACAGGGTTGGGAATCAGCCCCAGCATTTT. It encodes CSASDRVGNQPQHF.

This clonotype was counted at least ten times. The V gene is TRBV4-1, the J gene TRBJ1-6; D remains unclear. V was clipped by 2 bases and J by 7 bases, with 12 bases between them. Germline assignment: CDR1 MGHRA and CDR2 YSYEKL. The length of the CDR3 is 15 residues. The chain's CDR3 is CASSQNQQRNSPLHF. The CDR3 nucleotides read TGCGCCAGCAGCCAAAATCAGCAACGAAATTCACCCCTCCACTTT.

This clonotype was seen many times. This rearrangement joins TRBV10-3 to TRBJ2-1; D might be TRBD2 (5 bases). This CDR3 is built from 15 residues. Germline lookup yields CDR1 ENHRY and CDR2 SYGVKD. V lost 0 bases, J lost 3 bases, and 9 bases lay in between. The CDR3 loop reads CAISESRRDYNEQFF. In nucleotides, the CDR3 is TGTGCCATCAGTGAGTCTCGCCGGGACTACAATGAGCAGTTCTTC.

Comment on this clonotype: This sequence may be a read error, since a much larger clone differs from it by one base. The genes are TRBV28 and TRBJ2-3; 7 positions match TRBD1. Looked up from germline, CDR1 is MDHEN and CDR2 is SYDVKM. This CDR3 comprises 14 residues. The CDR3 DNA is TGTGTCAGCTTACCGGGACAGCGCACAGATACGCAGTATTTT. Translated, it gives CVSLPGQRTDTQYF.

There are many counts of this clonotype. The rearrangement uses TRBV7-2 and TRBJ2-5; 13 bases line up with TRBD2. The CDR3 has 16 residues. With V trimmed by 2 bases and J by 4 bases, 4 bases remained unmatched. CDR1 and CDR2 from the germline V gene are SGHTA and FQGNSA. The chain's CDR3 is CASSLQGLAGAETQYF. Written as DNA, the CDR3 is TGTGCCAGCAGCTTACAAGGACTAGCGGGGGCAGAGACCCAGTACTTC.

In its sample, this clonotype was seen a few times. The chain carries TRBV27 and TRBJ2-7, with D perhaps matching TRBD2 (5 bases). V lost 5 bases, J lost 1 base, and 12 bases lay in between. The V gene's germline CDR1 is MNHEY and CDR2 SMNVEV (reference sequence). This CDR3 comprises 14 residues. The DNA for the CDR3 is TGTGCCAGCAGTGTCGGGGTGCCTTCCTACGAGCAGTACTTC. It specifies CASSVGVPSYEQYF.

This clonotype came up many times. The chain has TRBV5-1 and TRBJ1-5, with no clear D. Deletions cut 1 base from V and 8 bases from J, with 10 bases between. Germline values: CDR1 SGHRS, CDR2 YFSETQ. This CDR3 contains 13 residues. The CDR3 nucleotides are TGCGCCAGCAGCTTGTCGGGAAGTGAGCCCCAGCATTTT. Protein product: CASSLSGSEPQHF. Looking up the rest from reference TRBV5-1 and TRBJ1-5 gives the full variable domain: KAGVTQTPRYLIKTRGQQVTLSCSPISGHRSVSWYQQTPGQGLQFLFEYFSETQRNKGNFPGRFSGRQFSNSRSEMNVSTLELGDSALYLCASSLSGSEPQHFGDGTRLSIL.

At least ten counts were recorded for this clonotype. The chain is built from TRBV28 and TRBJ1-2; 9 bases are shared with TRBD1. This CDR3 has 15 residues. CDR1 MDHEN and CDR2 SYDVKM come from the germline V gene. With V trimmed by 6 bases and J by 4 bases, 9 bases remained unmatched. CDR3 sequence: CASRWTGVAFYGYTF. CDR3 coding DNA: TGTGCCAGCAGGTGGACAGGGGTTGCCTTCTATGGCTACACCTTC.

This clonotype was recorded a few times. The chain joins TRBV20-1 to TRBJ2-5; D is undetermined. The CDR3 contains 14 residues. The V gene lost 6 bases and the J gene lost 2 bases, with 16 bases spanning the gap. Germline V CDR1 and CDR2: DFQATT, SNEGSKA (reference sequence). CDR3 nucleotide sequence: TGCAGTGCAGAGAGGTGGGCGGAGCAAGAGACCCAGTACTTC. It codes for CSAERWAEQETQYF.

This clonotype was detected ten times or more. For the CDR3, the DNA is TGTGCCAGCAGCTTAGATACGGGCTTGGATGGCTACACCTTC. Translated: CASSLDTGLDGYTF. The chain uses TRBV5-6 and TRBJ1-2, with D unclear. CDR3 length: 14 amino acids. Trimming took 2 bases from V and 6 from J, leaving 14 bases between them. Germline assignment: CDR1 SGHDT and CDR2 YYEEEE.

This clonotype has at least ten counts. The J gene is TRBJ1-2, the V gene TRBV28; 9 positions agree with TRBD1. With V trimmed by 5 bases and J by 8 bases, 6 bases remained unmatched. CDR1 is MDHEN, CDR2 SYDVKM, per germline. CDR3 length equals 13 residues. DNA of the CDR3: TGTGCCAGCAGTACACAGGGGGCCCTAGGCTACACCTTC. It yields the protein CASSTQGALGYTF.

Ten or more counts support this clonotype. The V gene is TRBV12-3 or TRBV12-4, the J gene TRBJ1-1; TRBD1 is a possible D gene (6 bases). The CDR3 totals 15 residues. The V gene lost 5 bases and the J gene lost 4 bases, with 17 bases spanning the gap. The CDR3 loop reads CASSRSQAGVTEAFF. CDR3 bases: TGTGCCAGCAGTAGATCACAGGCAGGGGTCACTGAAGCTTTCTTT.

This clonotype was seen many times. The chain has TRBV10-3 and TRBJ1-6; D gene ambiguous. Looked up from germline, CDR1 is ENHRY and CDR2 is SYGVKD. Trimming cost V 3 bases and J 0 bases, with 15 bases left between them. The CDR3 spans 18 residues. CDR3 protein: CAISETGLPSSYNSPLHF. The DNA of the CDR3 is TGTGCCATCAGTGAAACCGGACTCCCAAGCTCCTATAATTCACCCCTCCACTTT.

This clonotype was recorded at least ten times. The genes are TRBV12-3 or TRBV12-4 and TRBJ1-1; unclear D gene. Between the trimmed V and J ends, which lost 2 bases and 4 bases, there was a span of 14 bases. The CDR3 is 15 amino acids. CDR3 amino acids: CASSLFSGTGTEAFF. In DNA, the CDR3 is TGTGCCAGCAGTTTATTCTCCGGTACTGGCACTGAAGCTTTCTTT.

In this sample, this clonotype turned up once. The chain carries TRBV28 and TRBJ1-3, with D perhaps matching TRBD1 (5 bases). V was cut by 6 bases and J by 1 base, with 16 bases left in between. The CDR3 sequence is 16 residues long. The germline CDR1 and CDR2 sequences are MDHEN and SYDVKM. CDR3 nucleotides: TGTGCCAGCAGCGTCCCGTGGGGGGGTTCTGGAAACACCATATATTTT. It is translated as CASSVPWGGSGNTIYF.

This clonotype was counted ten times or more. This rearrangement joins TRBV20-1 to TRBJ1-5; D is unclear. Trimming left V 1 base short and J 0 bases short, with 13 bases between. The germline V gene has CDR1 DFQATT and CDR2 SNEGSKA (reference sequence). The CDR3 contains 16 residues. Here the CDR3 DNA reads TGCAGTGCTAGAGGGGCGCGGCAGGCTAGCAATCAGCCCCAGCATTTT. It encodes CSARGARQASNQPQHF.

Ten or more counts support this clonotype. The chain couples TRBV2 to TRBJ1-4; the D gene is possibly TRBD1 (6 bases). V lost 6 bases and J lost 0, with 14 bases in between. The germline gives CDR1 SNHLY, CDR2 FYNNEI. The length of the CDR3 is 16 residues. CDR3 sequence reads: CASSTQGSPTNEKLFF. The CDR3 nucleotides are TGTGCCAGCAGCACGCAGGGGTCCCCAACTAATGAAAAACTGTTTTTT.

This clonotype has only a few counts. This rearrangement joins TRBV5-5 to TRBJ1-5, with TRBD1 as a possible D gene (6 bases). V was trimmed by 0 bases and J by 0 bases, leaving 10 bases between them. Germline CDR1 and CDR2: SGHKS and YYEKEE (reference sequence). The CDR3 has 16 amino acids. The DNA for the CDR3 is TGTGCCAGCAGCTTGGCCGAGGGACATAGCAATCAGCCCCAGCATTTT. Its protein product is CASSLAEGHSNQPQHF.

This clonotype has a handful of counts. This sequence joins TRBV7-9 and TRBJ2-2; 7 bases match TRBD2. V lost 7 bases and J lost 7; bases outside the gene matches: 6. The CDR3 runs 13 residues. The germline V gene encodes CDR1 SEHNR and CDR2 FQNEAQ (reference sequence). CDR3 bases: TGTGCCAGCACCAACCGGGGGGTCGGGGAGCTGTTTTTT. This translates into CASTNRGVGELFF.

This clonotype was detected many times. This chain joins TRBV25-1 and TRBJ1-6; weak D call: TRBD1 (5 bases). The length of the CDR3 is 15 residues. Per germline, CDR1 MGHDK and CDR2 SYGVNS. Trimming pared 1 base from V and 9 bases from J, leaving 13 bases between. CDR3 in DNA: TGTGCCAGCAGTGAATTCGGGCAGGGCGGTTCACCCCTCCACTTT. Translated, it gives CASSEFGQGGSPLHF.

Notes on this clonotype: This may be a read error: a much more frequent sequence differs by one nucleotide. The V and J genes are TRBV7-8 and TRBJ2-1, with 8 bases aligning to TRBD2. Germline assignment: CDR1 SGHVS and CDR2 FQNEAQ. V was clipped by 5 bases and J by 10 bases; unmatched bases: 13. The CDR3 has 15 amino acids. As DNA, the CDR3 is TGTGCCAGCAGCGTGGGACTAGTGGATCCAAAAGAGCAGTTCTTC. Its translation is CASSVGLVDPKEQFF. The variable domain in full, with the rest retrieved from reference TRBV7-8 and TRBJ2-1, is GAGVSQSPRYKVAKRGQDVALRCDPISGHVSLFWYQQALGQGPEFLTYFQNEAQLDKSGLPSDRFFAERPEGSVSTLKIQRTQQEDSAVYLCASSVGLVDPKEQFFGPGTRLTVL.

This clonotype was seen ten or more times. J is TRBJ2-6 and V is TRBV6-6; 8 bases map to TRBD2. This CDR3 contains 17 residues. Germline V CDR1 and CDR2: MNHNY, SVGAGI (reference sequence). V shed 6 bases and J 0 bases; nucleotides not matched to a gene: 7. CDR3 loop: CASSLLAASSGANVLTF. CDR3 nucleotides: TGTGCCAGCAGCCTACTAGCGGCGAGCTCTGGGGCCAACGTCCTGACTTTC.

There are many counts of this clonotype. This sequence joins TRBV29-1 and TRBJ2-1; 8 nucleotides match TRBD1. This CDR3 has 12 residues. V gave up 3 bases and J gave up 8 bases; unmatched junction bases: 3. Germline CDR1 and CDR2: SQVTM and ANQGSEA. The CDR3 region is CSVEGQAYEQFF. The CDR3 nucleotides read TGCAGCGTTGAGGGACAGGCCTATGAGCAGTTCTTC.

This clonotype was found many times. V gene TRBV7-6 combines with J gene TRBJ1-2; 10 bases line up with TRBD1. V lost 8 bases and J lost 9; bases outside the gene matches: 6. Germline V lookup: CDR1 SGHVS, CDR2 FNYEAQ. The length of the CDR3 is 12 residues. The CDR3 is CASLGQGQSYTF. The CDR3 coding sequence is TGTGCCAGCTTGGGACAGGGGCAAAGCTACACCTTC. Looking up the rest from reference TRBV7-6 and TRBJ1-2 gives the full variable domain: GAGVSQSPRYKVTKRGQDVALRCDPISGHVSLYWYRQALGQGPEFLTYFNYEAQQDKSGLPNDRFSAERPEGSISTLTIQRTEQRDSAMYRCASLGQGQSYTFGSGTRLTVV.

This clonotype was counted at least ten times. V and J are TRBV5-1 and TRBJ1-1, with D possibly being TRBD1 (5 bases). The V gene lost 4 bases and the J gene lost 5 bases, with 12 bases spanning the gap. Germline assignment: CDR1 SGHRS and CDR2 YFSETQ. The CDR3 is 13 residues long. The CDR3 here is CASSDQGETEAFF. The CDR3 nucleotides read TGCGCCAGCAGCGATCAGGGCGAGACTGAAGCTTTCTTT.

This clonotype came up many times. The rearrangement joins TRBV7-8 to TRBJ2-1, with TRBD2 matching 10 bases. There are 15 residues in the CDR3. In germline, CDR1 is SGHVS, CDR2 FQNEAQ. V was pared by 3 bases and J by 5 bases, with 4 bases of the junction left unmatched. DNA of the CDR3: TGTGCCAGCAGCTTTAGCGGGGGGCTGAACAATGAGCAGTTCTTC. Protein sequence: CASSFSGGLNNEQFF.